The next 11 T cell receptor beta chains were all read from a single sample in a study of blood T cell repertoires in COVID-19. TCRdb's copy holds only in-frame clones and misses some; the assay was immunoSEQ multiplex PCR. This table has tens of thousands of clones, about 70% appearing once. Sequencing was performed on peripheral blood. Receptors originate from a human donor in a cohort sampled during active COVID-19.

This chain connects TRBV7-2 to TRBJ1-2, with no clear D. Trimming left V 8 bases short and J 4 bases short, with 11 bases between. Germline assignment: CDR1 SGHTA and CDR2 FQGNSA. The CDR3 runs 12 residues. Here the CDR3 DNA reads TGTGCCAGCTCGCGCCCGGGCTATGGCTACACCTTC. This encodes CASSRPGYGYTF.

This chain links TRBV5-1 with TRBJ2-2; 7 bases map to TRBD1. Germline loops: CDR1 SGHRS, CDR2 YFSETQ. The V and J ends lost 0 bases and 4 bases, in that order; junction bases with no gene match: 6. This CDR3 has 16 residues. CDR3 loop: CASSLAIGTATGELFF. The CDR3 DNA sequence: TGCGCCAGCAGCTTGGCCATTGGGACAGCCACCGGGGAGCTGTTTTTT.

The rearrangement uses TRBV30 and TRBJ1-2; tentative D call: TRBD1 (5 bases). This CDR3 comprises 11 residues. Germline CDR1 and CDR2: GTSNPN and SVGIG (reference sequence). The ends were cut back, 8 bases at V and 8 bases at J, with 15 bases in the middle. CDR3 in DNA: TGTGCCCATAGGACCGGGGGAGGCTACACCTTC. Amino acids: CAHRTGGGYTF. Looking up the rest from reference TRBV30 and TRBJ1-2 gives the full variable domain: SQTIHQWPATLVQPVGSPLSLECTVEGTSNPNLYWYRQAAGRGLQLLFYSVGIGQISSEVPQNLSASRPQDRQFILSSKKLLLSDSGFYLCAHRTGGGYTFGSGTRLTVV.

The genes are TRBV15 and TRBJ1-2; weak D call: TRBD1 (5 bases). CDR3 size: 14 residues. Trimming left V 5 bases short and J 3 bases short, with 13 bases between. Germline CDR1 reads LNHNV; CDR2 reads YYDKDF (reference sequence). CDR3 nucleotides: TGTGCCACCAGCCCGGGGGGGGGTTACTATGGCTACACCTTC. Translation: CATSPGGGYYGYTF.

The chain employs TRBV6-5 and TRBJ2-7; TRBD1 aligns across 8 bases. The CDR3 extends over 13 amino acids. V lost 5 bases, J lost 4 bases, and 4 bases stayed unmatched. CDR1 and CDR2 (germline): MNHEY, SVGAGI. This chain's CDR3 is CASSRTGQYEQYF. CDR3 bases: TGTGCCAGCAGTCGGACAGGGCAATACGAGCAGTACTTC.

This clone is termed medium-sized. DNA of the CDR3: TGTGCCAGCTCTCTCGGAGGGGACACTGAAGCTTTCTTT. It specifies CASSLGGDTEAFF. The V and J genes are TRBV18 and TRBJ1-1; perhaps TRBD1 as D (5 bases). This CDR3 has 13 residues. The V and J ends lost 6 bases and 3 bases respectively, with 11 bases between them. Germline-derived CDR1 and CDR2 are KGHSH and LQKENI.

This chain connects TRBV5-1 to TRBJ2-6, with D tentatively TRBD2 (5 bases). This CDR3 has 15 amino acids. Germline CDR1 SGHRS, CDR2 YFSETQ. Deletions cut 4 bases from V and 0 bases from J, with 8 bases between. CDR3 sequence: CASSEGSSGANVLTF. CDR3 DNA sequence: TGCGCCAGCAGCGAGGGTAGCTCTGGGGCCAACGTCCTGACTTTC.

This chain connects TRBV7-9 to TRBJ2-1; 9 bases are shared with TRBD2. J gave up 0 bases and V 5 bases, and 2 bases lay outside the gene matches. Germline V gene data show CDR1 as SEHNR and CDR2 as FQNEAQ (reference sequence). The CDR3 extends over 15 amino acids. CDR3 coding DNA: TGTGCCAGCAGCCCTAGCGGGGTCTCCTACAATGAGCAGTTCTTC. It codes for CASSPSGVSYNEQFF.

The gene calls are TRBV2 and TRBJ2-7; 8 bases align to TRBD1. CDR3 length equals 12 residues. Trimming took 6 bases from V and 11 from J; bases not matched to a gene: 9. Germline CDR1 is SNHLY and CDR2 is FYNNEI. CDR3 nucleotides: TGTGCCAGCAGCCTCGGACAGGGCTCCGAGTACTTC. As protein: CASSLGQGSEYF.

The CDR3 protein is CASSMTANYGYTF. CDR3 in DNA: TGTGCCAGCAGTATGACTGCTAACTATGGCTACACCTTC. The rearrangement uses TRBV6-6 and TRBJ1-2; no firm D call. The V and J ends lost 5 bases and 0 bases respectively, with 7 bases between them. This CDR3 has 13 amino acids. From germline, CDR1 is MNHNY and CDR2 SVGAGI (reference sequence).

This chain links TRBV5-1 with TRBJ2-1, with 8 bases aligning to TRBD2. V shed 4 bases and J 7 bases; nucleotides not matched to a gene: 7. The CDR3 is 14 amino acids. Germline values: CDR1 SGHRS, CDR2 YFSETQ. CDR3 sequence reads: CASSIGGAWNEQFF. In DNA, the CDR3 is TGCGCCAGCAGCATCGGGGGGGCGTGGAATGAGCAGTTCTTC.